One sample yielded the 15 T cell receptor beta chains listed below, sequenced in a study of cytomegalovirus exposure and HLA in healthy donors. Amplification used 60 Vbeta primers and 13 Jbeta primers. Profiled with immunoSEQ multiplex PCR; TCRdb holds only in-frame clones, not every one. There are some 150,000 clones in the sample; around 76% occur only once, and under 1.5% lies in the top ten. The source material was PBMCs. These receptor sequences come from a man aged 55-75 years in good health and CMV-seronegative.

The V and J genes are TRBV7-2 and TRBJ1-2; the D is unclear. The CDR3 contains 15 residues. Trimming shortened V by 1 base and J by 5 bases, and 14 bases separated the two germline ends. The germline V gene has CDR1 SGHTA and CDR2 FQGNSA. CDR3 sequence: CASSLGTAVPYGYTF. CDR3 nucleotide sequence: TGTGCCAGCAGCTTAGGAACAGCCGTACCTTATGGCTACACCTTC. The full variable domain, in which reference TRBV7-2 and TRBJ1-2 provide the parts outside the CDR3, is GAGVSQSPSNKVTEKGKDVELRCDPISGHTALYWYRQSLGQGLEFLIYFQGNSAPDKSGLPSDRFSAERTGGSVSTLTIQRTQQEDSAVYLCASSLGTAVPYGYTFGSGTRLTVV.

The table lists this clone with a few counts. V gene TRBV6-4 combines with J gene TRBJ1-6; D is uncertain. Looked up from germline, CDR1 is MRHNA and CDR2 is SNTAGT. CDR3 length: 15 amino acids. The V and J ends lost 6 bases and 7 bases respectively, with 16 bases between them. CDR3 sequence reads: CASSPGRSGNSPLHF. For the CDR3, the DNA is TGTGCCAGCAGCCCCGGTCGGTCGGGAAATTCACCCCTCCACTTT.

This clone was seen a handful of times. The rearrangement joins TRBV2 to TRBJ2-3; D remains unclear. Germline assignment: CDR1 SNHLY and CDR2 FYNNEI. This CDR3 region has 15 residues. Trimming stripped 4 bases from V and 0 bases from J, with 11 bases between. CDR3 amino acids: CASSVRQASTDTQYF. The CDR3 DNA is TGTGCCAGCAGTGTTAGACAAGCTAGCACAGATACGCAGTATTTT.

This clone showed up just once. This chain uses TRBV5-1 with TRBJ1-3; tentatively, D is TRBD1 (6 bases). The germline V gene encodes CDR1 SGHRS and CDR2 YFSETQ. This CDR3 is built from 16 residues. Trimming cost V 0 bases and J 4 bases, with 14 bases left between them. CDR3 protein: CASSLAGAGRGNTIYF. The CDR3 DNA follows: TGCGCCAGCAGCTTGGCAGGGGCTGGTCGCGGAAACACCATATATTTT.

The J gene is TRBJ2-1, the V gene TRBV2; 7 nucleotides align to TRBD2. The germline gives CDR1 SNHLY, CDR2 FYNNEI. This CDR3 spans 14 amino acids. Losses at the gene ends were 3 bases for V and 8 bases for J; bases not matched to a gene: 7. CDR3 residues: CASSDLGTKDEQFF. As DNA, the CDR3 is TGTGCCAGCAGTGACCTCGGGACTAAGGATGAGCAGTTCTTC.

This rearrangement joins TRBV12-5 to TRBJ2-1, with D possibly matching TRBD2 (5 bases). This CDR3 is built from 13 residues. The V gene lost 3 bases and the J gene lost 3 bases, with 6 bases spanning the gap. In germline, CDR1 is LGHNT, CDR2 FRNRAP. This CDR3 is CASGLRDYNEQFF. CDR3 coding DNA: TGTGCTAGTGGTTTACGGGACTACAATGAGCAGTTCTTC. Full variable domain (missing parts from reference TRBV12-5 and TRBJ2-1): DARVTQTPRHKVTEMGQEVTMRCQPILGHNTVFWYRQTMMQGLELLAYFRNRAPLDDSGMPKDRFSAEMPDATLATLKIQPSEPRDSAVYFCASGLRDYNEQFFGPGTRLTVL.

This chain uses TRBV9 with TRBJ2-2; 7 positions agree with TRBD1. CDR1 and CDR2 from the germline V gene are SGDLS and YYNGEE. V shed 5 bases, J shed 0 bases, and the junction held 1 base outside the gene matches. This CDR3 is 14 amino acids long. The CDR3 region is CASRGGPNTGELFF. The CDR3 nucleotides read TGTGCCAGCAGAGGGGGCCCGAACACCGGGGAGCTGTTTTTT. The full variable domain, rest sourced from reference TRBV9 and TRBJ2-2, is DSGVTQTPKHLITATGQRVTLRCSPRSGDLSVYWYQQSLDQGLQFLIQYYNGEERAKGNILERFSAQQFPDLHSELNLSSLELGDSALYFCASRGGPNTGELFFGEGSRLTVL.

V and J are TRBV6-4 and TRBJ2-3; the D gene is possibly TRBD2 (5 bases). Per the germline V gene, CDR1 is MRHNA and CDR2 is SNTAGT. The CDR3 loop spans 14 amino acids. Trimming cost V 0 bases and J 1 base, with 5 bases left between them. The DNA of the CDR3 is TGTGCCAGCAGTGACTCGAGGGGCACAGATACGCAGTATTTT. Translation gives CASSDSRGTDTQYF.

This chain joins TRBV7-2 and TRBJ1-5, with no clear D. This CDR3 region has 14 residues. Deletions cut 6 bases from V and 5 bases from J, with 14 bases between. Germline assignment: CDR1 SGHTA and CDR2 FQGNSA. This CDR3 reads CASSLIPVDQPQHF. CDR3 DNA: TGTGCCAGCAGTTTAATTCCGGTGGATCAGCCCCAGCATTTT.

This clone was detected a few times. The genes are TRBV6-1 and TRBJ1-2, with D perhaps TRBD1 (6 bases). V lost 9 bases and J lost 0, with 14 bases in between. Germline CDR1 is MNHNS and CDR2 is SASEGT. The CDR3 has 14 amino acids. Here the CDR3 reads CASKGGQANYGYTF. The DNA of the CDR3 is TGTGCCAGTAAGGGGGGGCAAGCTAACTATGGCTACACCTTC.

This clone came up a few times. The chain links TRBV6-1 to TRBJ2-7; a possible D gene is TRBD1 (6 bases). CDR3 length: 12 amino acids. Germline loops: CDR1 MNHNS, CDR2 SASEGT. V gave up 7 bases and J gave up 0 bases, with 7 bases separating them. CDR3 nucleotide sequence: TGTGCCAGCAAGGGGGACTCCTACGAGCAGTACTTC. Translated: CASKGDSYEQYF.

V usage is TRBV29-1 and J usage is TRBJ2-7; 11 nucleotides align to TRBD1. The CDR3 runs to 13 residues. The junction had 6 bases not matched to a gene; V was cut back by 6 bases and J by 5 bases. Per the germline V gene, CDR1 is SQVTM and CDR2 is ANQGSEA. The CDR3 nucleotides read TGCAGCGTCGAGGACAGGGGGCTTCACGAGCAGTACTTC. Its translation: CSVEDRGLHEQYF.

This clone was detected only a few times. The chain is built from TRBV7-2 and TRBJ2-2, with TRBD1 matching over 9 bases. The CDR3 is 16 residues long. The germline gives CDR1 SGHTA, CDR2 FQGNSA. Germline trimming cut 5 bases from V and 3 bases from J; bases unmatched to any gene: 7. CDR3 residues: CASSPGGQGYTGELFF. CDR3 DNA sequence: TGTGCCAGCAGCCCCGGGGGACAGGGTTACACCGGGGAGCTGTTTTTT.

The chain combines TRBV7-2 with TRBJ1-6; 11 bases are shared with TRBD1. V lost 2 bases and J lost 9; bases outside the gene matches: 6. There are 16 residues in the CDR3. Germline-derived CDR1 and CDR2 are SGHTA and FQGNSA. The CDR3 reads CASSLLDRGLSSPLHF. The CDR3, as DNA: TGTGCCAGCAGCTTACTGGACAGGGGGCTGAGTTCACCCCTCCACTTT.

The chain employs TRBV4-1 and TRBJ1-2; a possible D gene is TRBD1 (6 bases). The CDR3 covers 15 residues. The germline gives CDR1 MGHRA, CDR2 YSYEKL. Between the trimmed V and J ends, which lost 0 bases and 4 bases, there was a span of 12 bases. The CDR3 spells CASSQERDTTYGYTF. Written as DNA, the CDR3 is TGCGCCAGCAGCCAAGAAAGGGACACTACCTATGGCTACACCTTC.